This T cell receptor (beta chain) was sequenced during a study of T cells in Graves' hyperthyroidism and ophthalmopathy. Overall study findings and caveats: From stable hyperthyroidism, ophthalmopathy was separated by a 13 V-J model.

Trimming removed 0 bases from V and 1 base from J, with 10 bases in between. CDR1 is SGHRS and CDR2 is YFSETQ in the germline V gene. The CDR3 covers 15 residues. This clonotype was seen repeatedly, ten times or more. Its antigen is still unknown. RNA transcripts were the template for amplifying TCR beta CDR3 regions. When the TCR CDR3 underwent first-round RT-PCR, the HTBI primer set was used. TCRdb redid the calling of the multiplex PCR reads with MiXCR, one entry per CDR3 protein. The data contain roughly 700,000 distinct CDR3 sequences, approximately 14% of them singletons. The chain has TRBV5-1 and TRBJ1-1; D is unclear. The sequence was obtained from a woman younger than 35 with Graves' hyperthyroidism. What was sequenced was blood. In DNA form, the CDR3 reads TGCGCCAGCAGCTTGGGTTGGTCGACGAACACTGAAGCTTTCTTT. It codes for CASSLGWSTNTEAFF.